This paragraph reports one TCR beta chain. Using immunoSEQ multiplex PCR, the repertoire was profiled, and TCRdb retains in-frame clones only, with some absent. Among under 85,000 clones listed, around 90% were seen once. This sample stems from a study of control samples from healthy donors and cancer patients. V shed 4 bases and J shed 1 base, with 12 bases lying between them. The germline V gene has CDR1 GTSNPN and CDR2 SVGIG (reference sequence). The CDR3 has 14 residues. The rearrangement links TRBV30 to TRBJ2-3; D possibly corresponds to TRBD2 (5 bases). The source is a man aged 55 to 70 with colorectal cancer. Sequenced material: PBMCs. The CDR3 bases are TGTGCCTGGACTAGCCCCACGGGCACAGATACGCAGTATTTT. Its translation: CAWTSPTGTDTQYF.